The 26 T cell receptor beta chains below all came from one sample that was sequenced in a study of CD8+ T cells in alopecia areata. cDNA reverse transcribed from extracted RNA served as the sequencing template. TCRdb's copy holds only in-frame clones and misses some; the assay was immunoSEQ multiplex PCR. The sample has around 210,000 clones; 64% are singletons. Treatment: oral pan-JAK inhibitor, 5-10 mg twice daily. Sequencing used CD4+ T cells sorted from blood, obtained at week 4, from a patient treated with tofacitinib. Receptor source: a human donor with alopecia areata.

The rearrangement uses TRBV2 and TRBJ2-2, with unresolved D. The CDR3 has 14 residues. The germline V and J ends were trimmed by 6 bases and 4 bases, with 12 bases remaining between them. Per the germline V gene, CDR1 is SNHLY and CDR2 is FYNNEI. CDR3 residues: CASRGPWSTGELFF. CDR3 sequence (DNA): TGTGCCAGCAGAGGCCCCTGGAGCACCGGGGAGCTGTTTTTT.

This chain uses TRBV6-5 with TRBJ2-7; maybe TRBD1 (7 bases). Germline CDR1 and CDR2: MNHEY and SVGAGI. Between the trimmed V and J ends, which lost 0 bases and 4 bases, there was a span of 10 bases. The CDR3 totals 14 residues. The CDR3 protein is CASSYSTGRYEQYF. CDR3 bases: TGTGCCAGCAGTTACTCGACAGGGAGGTACGAGCAGTACTTC.

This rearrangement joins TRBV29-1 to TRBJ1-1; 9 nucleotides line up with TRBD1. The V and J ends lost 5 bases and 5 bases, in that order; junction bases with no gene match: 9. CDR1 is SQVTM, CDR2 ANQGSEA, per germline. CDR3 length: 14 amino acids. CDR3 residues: CSVTEGTGYTEAFF. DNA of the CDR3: TGCAGCGTTACCGAAGGGACAGGGTATACTGAAGCTTTCTTT.

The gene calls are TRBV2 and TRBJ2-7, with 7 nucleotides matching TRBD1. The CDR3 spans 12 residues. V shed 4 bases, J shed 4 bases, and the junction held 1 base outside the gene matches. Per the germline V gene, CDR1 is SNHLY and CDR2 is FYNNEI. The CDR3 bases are TGTGCCAGCAGTGCACAGGGGTACGAGCAGTACTTC. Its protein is CASSAQGYEQYF.

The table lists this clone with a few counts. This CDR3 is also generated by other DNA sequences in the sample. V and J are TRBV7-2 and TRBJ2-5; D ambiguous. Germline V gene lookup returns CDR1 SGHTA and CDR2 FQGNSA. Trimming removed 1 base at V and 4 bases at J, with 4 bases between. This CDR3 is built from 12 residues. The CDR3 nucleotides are TGTGCCAGCAGCTTAGTTCGAGAGACCCAGTACTTC. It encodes CASSLVRETQYF.

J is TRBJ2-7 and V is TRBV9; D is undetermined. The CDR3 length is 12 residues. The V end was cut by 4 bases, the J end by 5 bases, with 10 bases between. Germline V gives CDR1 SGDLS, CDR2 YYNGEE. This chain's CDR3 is CASSRGPDEQYF. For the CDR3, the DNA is TGTGCCAGCAGCCGTGGCCCCGACGAGCAGTACTTC. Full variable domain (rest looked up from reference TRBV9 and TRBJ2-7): DSGVTQTPKHLITATGQRVTLRCSPRSGDLSVYWYQQSLDQGLQFLIQYYNGEERAKGNILERFSAQQFPDLHSELNLSSLELGDSALYFCASSRGPDEQYFGPGTRLTVT.

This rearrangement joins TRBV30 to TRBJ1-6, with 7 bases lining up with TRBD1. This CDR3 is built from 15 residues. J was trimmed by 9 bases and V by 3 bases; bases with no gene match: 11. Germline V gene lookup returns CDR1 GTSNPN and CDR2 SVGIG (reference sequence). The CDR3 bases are TGTGCCTGGAGCCTTTCTGGGACAGCTCCTTCACCCCTCCACTTT. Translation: CAWSLSGTAPSPLHF.

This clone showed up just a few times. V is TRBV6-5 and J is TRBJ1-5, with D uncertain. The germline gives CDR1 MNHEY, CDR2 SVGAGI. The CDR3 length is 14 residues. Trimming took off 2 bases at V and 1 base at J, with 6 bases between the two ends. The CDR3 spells CASSYPGSNQPQHF. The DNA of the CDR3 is TGTGCCAGCAGTTACCCCGGGAGCAATCAGCCCCAGCATTTT.

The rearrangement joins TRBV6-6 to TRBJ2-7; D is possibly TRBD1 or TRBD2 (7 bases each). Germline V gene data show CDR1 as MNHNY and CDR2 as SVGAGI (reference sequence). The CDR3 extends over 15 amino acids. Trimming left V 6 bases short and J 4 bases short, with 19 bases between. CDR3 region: CASSRGAGGEYEQYF. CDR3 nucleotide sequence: TGTGCCAGCAGCCGCGGTGCAGGGGGGGAATACGAGCAGTACTTC.

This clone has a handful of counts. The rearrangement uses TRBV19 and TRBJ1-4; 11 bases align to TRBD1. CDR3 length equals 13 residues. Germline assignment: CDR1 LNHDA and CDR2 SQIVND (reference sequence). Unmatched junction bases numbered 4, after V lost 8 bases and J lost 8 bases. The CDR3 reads CASSDRGQEKLFF. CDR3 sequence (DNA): TGTGCCAGTTCGGACAGGGGGCAAGAAAAACTGTTTTTT.

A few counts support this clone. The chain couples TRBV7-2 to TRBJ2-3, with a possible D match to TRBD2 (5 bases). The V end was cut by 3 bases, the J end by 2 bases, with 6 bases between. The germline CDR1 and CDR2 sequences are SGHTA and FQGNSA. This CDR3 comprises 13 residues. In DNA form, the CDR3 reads TGTGCCAGCAGCTTTGACTACACAGATACGCAGTATTTT. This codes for CASSFDYTDTQYF. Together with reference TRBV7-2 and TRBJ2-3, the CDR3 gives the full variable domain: GAGVSQSPSNKVTEKGKDVELRCDPISGHTALYWYRQSLGQGLEFLIYFQGNSAPDKSGLPSDRFSAERTGGSVSTLTIQRTQQEDSAVYLCASSFDYTDTQYFGPGTRLTVL.

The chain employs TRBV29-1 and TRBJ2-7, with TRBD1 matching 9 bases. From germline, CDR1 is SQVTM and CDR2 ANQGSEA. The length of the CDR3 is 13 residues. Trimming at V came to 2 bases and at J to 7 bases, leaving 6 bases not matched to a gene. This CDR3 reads CSVERDRAGEQYF. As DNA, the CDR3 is TGCAGCGTTGAAAGGGACAGGGCCGGGGAGCAGTACTTC.

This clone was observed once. The CDR3 region is CASSARDSPWYGYTF. CDR3 DNA sequence: TGTGCCAGCAGCGCCCGGGACTCCCCATGGTATGGCTACACCTTC. The V and J genes are TRBV9 and TRBJ1-2, with D maybe TRBD1 (5 bases). Germline CDR1 reads SGDLS; CDR2 reads YYNGEE. The CDR3 is made up of 15 amino acids. V was clipped by 3 bases and J by 5 bases, with 17 bases between them.

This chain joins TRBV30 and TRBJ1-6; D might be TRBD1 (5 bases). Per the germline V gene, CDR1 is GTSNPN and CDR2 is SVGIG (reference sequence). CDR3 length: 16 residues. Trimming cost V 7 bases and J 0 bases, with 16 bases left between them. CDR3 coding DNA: TGTGCCTCACAGGTATACGGCAGCTCCTATAATTCACCCCTCCACTTT. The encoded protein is CASQVYGSSYNSPLHF. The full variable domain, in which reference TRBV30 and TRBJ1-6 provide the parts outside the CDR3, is SQTIHQWPATLVQPVGSPLSLECTVEGTSNPNLYWYRQAAGRGLQLLFYSVGIGQISSEVPQNLSASRPQDRQFILSSKKLLLSDSGFYLCASQVYGSSYNSPLHFGNGTRLTVT.

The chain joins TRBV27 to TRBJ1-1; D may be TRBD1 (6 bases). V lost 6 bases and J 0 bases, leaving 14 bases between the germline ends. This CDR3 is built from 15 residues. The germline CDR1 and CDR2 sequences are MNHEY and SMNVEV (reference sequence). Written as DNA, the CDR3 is TGTGCCAGCAGGAGACGACCAGGGGTGAACACTGAAGCTTTCTTT. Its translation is CASRRRPGVNTEAFF.

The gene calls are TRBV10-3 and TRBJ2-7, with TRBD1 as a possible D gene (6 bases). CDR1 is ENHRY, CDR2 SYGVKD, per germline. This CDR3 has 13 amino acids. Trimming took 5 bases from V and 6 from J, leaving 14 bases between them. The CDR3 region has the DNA TGTGCCATCAGTCAACCACCAGGGGTCGAGCAGTACTTC. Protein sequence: CAISQPPGVEQYF.

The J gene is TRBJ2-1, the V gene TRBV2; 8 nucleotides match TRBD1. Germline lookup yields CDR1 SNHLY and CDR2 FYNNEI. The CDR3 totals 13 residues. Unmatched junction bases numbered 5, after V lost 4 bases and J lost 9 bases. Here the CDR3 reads CASSGQGLVEQFF. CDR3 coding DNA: TGTGCCAGCAGTGGACAGGGGCTGGTTGAGCAGTTCTTC.

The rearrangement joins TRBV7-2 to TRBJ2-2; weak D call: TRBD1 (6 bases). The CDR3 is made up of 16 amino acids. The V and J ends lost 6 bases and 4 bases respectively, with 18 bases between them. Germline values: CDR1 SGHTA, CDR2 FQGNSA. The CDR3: CASSTLGGIGTGELFF. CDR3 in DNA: TGTGCCAGCAGTACTCTAGGGGGAATCGGCACCGGGGAGCTGTTTTTT.

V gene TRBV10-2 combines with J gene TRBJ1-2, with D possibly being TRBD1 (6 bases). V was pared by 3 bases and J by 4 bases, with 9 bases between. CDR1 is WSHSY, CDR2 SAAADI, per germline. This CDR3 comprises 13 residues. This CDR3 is CASSDQGPYGYTF. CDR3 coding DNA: TGCGCCAGCAGTGATCAGGGGCCCTATGGCTACACCTTC.

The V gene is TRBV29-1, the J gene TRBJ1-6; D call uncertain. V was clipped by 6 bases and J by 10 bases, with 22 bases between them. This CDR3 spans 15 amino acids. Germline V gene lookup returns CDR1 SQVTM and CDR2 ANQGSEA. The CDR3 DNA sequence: TGCAGCGTCCGTTTTCTTGTAGATCCGGGGTCACCCCTCCACTTT. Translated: CSVRFLVDPGSPLHF.

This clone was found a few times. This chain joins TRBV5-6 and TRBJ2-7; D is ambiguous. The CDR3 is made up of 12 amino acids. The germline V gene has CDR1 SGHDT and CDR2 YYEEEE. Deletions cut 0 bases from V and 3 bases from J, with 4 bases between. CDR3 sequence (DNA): TGTGCCAGCAGCTTGGCGTTCTACGAGCAGTACTTC. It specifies CASSLAFYEQYF.

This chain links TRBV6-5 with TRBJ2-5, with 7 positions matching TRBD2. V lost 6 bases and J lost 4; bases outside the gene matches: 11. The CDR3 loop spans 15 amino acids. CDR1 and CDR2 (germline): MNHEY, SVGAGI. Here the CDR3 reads CASRASGAAGETQYF. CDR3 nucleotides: TGTGCCAGCAGGGCCAGCGGGGCGGCGGGAGAGACCCAGTACTTC.

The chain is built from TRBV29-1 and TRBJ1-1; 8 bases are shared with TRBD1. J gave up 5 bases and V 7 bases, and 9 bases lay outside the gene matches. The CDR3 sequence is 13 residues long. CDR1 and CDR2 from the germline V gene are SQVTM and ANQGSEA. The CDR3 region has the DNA TGCAGCGCGAGCAGGGGGCGCGAGACTGAAGCTTTCTTT. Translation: CSASRGRETEAFF. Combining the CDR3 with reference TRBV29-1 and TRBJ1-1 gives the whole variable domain SAVISQKPSRDICQRGTSLTIQCQVDSQVTMMFWYRQQPGQSLTLIATANQGSEATYESGFVIDKFPISRPNLTFSTLTVSNMSPEDSSIYLCSASRGRETEAFFGQGTRLTVV.

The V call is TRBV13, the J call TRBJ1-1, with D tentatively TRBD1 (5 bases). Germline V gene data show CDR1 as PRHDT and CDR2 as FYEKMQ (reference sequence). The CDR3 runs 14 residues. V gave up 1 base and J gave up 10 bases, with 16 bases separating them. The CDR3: CASSLAGGFIRAFF. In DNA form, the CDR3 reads TGTGCCAGCAGCTTAGCCGGGGGGTTCATACGAGCTTTCTTT.

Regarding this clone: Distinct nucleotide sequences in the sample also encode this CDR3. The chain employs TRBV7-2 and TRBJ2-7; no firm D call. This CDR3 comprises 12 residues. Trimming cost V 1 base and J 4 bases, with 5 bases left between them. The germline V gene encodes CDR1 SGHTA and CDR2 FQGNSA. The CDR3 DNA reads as TGTGCCAGCAGCTTAGTCGGGTACGAGCAGTACTTC. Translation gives CASSLVGYEQYF.

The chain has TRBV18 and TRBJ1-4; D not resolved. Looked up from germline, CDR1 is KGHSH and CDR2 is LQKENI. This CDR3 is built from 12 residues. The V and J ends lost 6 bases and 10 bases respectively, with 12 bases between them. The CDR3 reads CASSRAEGKLFF. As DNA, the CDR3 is TGTGCCAGCTCGCGGGCAGAGGGAAAACTGTTTTTT.